Below, one T cell receptor beta chain is given with its context. The data are from a study of cytomegalovirus exposure and HLA in healthy donors. There are 17 residues in the CDR3. V gave up 5 bases and J gave up 4 bases; unmatched junction bases: 8. Per germline, CDR1 SGHVS and CDR2 FQNEAQ. Primers: 60 Vbeta forward and 13 Jbeta reverse. TCRdb's copy holds only in-frame clones and misses some; the assay was immunoSEQ multiplex PCR. The sample has around 38,000 clones, around three fifths seen once. The sequence derives from a man over 45 in good health and CMV-seropositive. The sequencing sample was made of PBMCs. The genes are TRBV7-8 and TRBJ2-1; 13 bases match TRBD2. CDR3 nucleotide sequence: TGTGCCAGCAGCCCTTGGACTAGCGGGGGCCTATACAATGAGCAGTTCTTC. Translating gives CASSPWTSGGLYNEQFF.